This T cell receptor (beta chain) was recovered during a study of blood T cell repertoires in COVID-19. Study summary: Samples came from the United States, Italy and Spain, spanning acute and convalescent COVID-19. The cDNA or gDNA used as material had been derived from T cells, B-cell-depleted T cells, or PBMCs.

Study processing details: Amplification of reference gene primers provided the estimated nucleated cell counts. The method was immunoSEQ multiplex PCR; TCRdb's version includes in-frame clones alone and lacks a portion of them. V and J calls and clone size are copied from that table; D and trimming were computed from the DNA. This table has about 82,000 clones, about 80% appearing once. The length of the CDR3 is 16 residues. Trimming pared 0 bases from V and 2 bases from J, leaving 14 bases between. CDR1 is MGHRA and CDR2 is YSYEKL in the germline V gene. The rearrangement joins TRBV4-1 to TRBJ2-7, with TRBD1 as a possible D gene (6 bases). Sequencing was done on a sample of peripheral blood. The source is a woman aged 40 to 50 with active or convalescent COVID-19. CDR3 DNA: TGCGCCAGCAGCCAAGATCGAGGGCAGGGGACCTACGAGCAGTACTTC. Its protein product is CASSQDRGQGTYEQYF.